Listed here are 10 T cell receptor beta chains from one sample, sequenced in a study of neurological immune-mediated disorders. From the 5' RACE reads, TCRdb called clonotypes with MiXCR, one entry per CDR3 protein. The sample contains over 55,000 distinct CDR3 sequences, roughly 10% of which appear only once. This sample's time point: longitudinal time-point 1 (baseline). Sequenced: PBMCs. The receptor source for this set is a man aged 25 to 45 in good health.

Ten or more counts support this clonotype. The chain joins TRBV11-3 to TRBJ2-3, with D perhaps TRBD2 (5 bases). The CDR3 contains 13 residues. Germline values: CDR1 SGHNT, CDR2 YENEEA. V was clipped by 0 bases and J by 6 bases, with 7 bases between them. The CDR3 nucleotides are TGTGCCAGCAGCTTAGAGGAGGCTGATACGCAGTATTTT. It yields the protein CASSLEEADTQYF. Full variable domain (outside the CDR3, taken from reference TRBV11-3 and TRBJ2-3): EAGVVQSPRYKIIEKKQPVAFWCNPISGHNTLYWYLQNLGQGPELLIRYENEEAVDDSQLPKDRFSAERLKGVDSTLKIQPAELGDSAVYLCASSLEEADTQYFGPGTRLTVL.

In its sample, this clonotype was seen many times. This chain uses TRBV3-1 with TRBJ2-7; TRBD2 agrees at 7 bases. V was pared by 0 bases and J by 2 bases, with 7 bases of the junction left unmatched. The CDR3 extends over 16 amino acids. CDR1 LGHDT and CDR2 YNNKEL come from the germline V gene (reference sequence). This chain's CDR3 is CASSQDPASGAYEQYF. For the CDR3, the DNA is TGTGCCAGCAGCCAAGATCCGGCTAGCGGAGCCTACGAGCAGTACTTC.

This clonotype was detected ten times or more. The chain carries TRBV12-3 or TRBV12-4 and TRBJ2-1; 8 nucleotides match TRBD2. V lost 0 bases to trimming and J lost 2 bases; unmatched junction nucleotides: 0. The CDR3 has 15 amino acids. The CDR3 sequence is CASSLAAGAYNEQFF. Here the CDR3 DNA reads TGTGCCAGCAGTTTAGCAGCGGGGGCCTACAATGAGCAGTTCTTC.

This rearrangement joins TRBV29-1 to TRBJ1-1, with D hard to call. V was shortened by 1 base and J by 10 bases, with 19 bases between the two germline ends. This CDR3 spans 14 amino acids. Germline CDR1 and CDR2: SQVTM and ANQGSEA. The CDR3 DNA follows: TGCAGCGTTGAAGGTGGAGCCGGAAAACTGCGAGCTTTCTTT. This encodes CSVEGGAGKLRAFF.

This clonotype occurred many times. The CDR3 is CSASLAGGPVSYNEQFF. The CDR3 bases are TGCAGTGCTAGTCTAGCGGGAGGGCCAGTCTCCTACAATGAGCAGTTCTTC. The gene calls are TRBV20-1 and TRBJ2-1, with 12 bases identical to TRBD2. V shed 3 bases, J shed 0 bases, and the junction held 6 bases outside the gene matches. The CDR3 is made up of 17 amino acids. Germline values: CDR1 DFQATT, CDR2 SNEGSKA (reference sequence).

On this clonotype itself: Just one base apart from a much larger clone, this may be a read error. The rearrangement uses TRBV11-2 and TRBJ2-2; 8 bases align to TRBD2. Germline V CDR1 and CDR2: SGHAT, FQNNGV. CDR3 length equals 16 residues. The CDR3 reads CASSSSGAINNGELFF. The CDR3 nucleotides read TGTGCCAGCAGTAGTAGCGGGGCCATTAACAACGGGGAGCTGTTTTTT.

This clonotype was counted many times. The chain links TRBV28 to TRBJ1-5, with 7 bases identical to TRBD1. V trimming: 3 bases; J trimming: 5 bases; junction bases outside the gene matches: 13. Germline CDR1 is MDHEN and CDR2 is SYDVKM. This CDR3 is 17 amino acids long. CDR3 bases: TGTGCCAGCAGTTTTCCGTACCTAGGGGGCTTATATCAGCCCCAGCATTTT. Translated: CASSFPYLGGLYQPQHF.

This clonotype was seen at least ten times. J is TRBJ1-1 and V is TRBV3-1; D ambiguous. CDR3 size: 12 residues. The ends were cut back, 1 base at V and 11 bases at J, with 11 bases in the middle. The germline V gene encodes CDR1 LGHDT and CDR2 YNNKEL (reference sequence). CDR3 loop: CASSQVIGGAFF. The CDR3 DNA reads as TGTGCCAGCAGCCAAGTAATAGGAGGGGCTTTCTTT.

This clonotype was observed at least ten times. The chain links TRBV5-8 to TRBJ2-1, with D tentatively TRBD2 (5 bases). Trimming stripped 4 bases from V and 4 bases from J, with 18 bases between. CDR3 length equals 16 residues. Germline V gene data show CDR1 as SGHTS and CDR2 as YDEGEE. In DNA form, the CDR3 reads TGTGCCAGCAGCGTTGATCCGGGGTTTCTTTACAATGAGCAGTTCTTC. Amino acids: CASSVDPGFLYNEQFF.

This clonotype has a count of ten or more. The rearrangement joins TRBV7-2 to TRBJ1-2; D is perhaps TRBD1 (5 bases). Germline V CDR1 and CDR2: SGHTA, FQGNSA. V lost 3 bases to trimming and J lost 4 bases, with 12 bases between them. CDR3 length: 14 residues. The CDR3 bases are TGTGCCAGCAGCTTCGGGGGGGGTTCCTATGGCTACACCTTC. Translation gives CASSFGGGSYGYTF.